The T cell receptor beta chain described here comes from a study of a mutant IDH1 vaccine in newly diagnosed glioma. Study in general: Eight vaccinations were given in weeks 1, 3, 5, 7, 11, 15, 19 and 23. The first vaccination came 4-6 weeks after radiotherapy alone, or with temozolomide cycles. A 62.5% male, about 38% female split and a mean age of around 37 years characterized treated patients.

Time point meaning: week 11, during vaccination. Every vaccination contained 300 ug of the mutant IDH1 20-mer peptide and was paired with topical imiquimod. Profiling relied on immunoSEQ multiplex PCR, and the TCRdb table lists in-frame clones only, not all of them. The sample consists of 60,000 or so clones, about 91% of them appearing once. Comments on this clone: The antigen is undetermined.

The CDR3 contains 13 residues. The J segment lost 5 bases and the V segment lost 3 bases, leaving 2 bases of the junction unmatched. Germline CDR1 SGHAT, CDR2 FQNNGV. The V call is TRBV11-2, the J call TRBJ2-7, with 9 bases matching TRBD1. The TCR was taken from a man aged 40-50 years with glioma. The source material was PBMCs, sampled from a glioma patient whose treatment included an IDH1 peptide vaccine. Written as DNA, the CDR3 is TGTGCCAGCAGCTTGGACAGGGGCCACGAGCAGTACGTC. Translated: CASSLDRGHEQYV.